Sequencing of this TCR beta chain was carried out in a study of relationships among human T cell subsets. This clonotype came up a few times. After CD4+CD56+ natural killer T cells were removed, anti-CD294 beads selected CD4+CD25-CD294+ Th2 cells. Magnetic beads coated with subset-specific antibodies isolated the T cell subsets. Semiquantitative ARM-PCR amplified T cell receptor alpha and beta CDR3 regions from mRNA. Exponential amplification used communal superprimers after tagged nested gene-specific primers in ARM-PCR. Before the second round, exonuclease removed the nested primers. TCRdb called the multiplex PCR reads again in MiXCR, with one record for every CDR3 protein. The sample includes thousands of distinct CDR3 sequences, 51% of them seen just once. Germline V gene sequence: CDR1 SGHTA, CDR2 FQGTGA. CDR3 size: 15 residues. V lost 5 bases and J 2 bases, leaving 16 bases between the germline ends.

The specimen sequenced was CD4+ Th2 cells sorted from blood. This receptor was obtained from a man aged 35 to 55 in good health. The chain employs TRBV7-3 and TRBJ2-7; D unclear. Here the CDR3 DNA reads TGTGCCAGCAGCCCTCGTGGTAGCCGCCCCTACGAGCAGTACTTC. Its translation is CASSPRGSRPYEQYF.